These T cell receptor beta chains were read from a single sample in a study of blood T cell repertoires in COVID-19. Here immunoSEQ multiplex PCR was the method, and the copy in TCRdb shows in-frame clones only, minus some. The table includes a few hundred thousand clones, 89% detected once. The sequenced sample was peripheral blood. Source of these receptors: a man between 50 and 59 years old with acute or convalescent COVID-19. CDR3s include the opening cysteine and the closing phenylalanine or tryptophan. A D gene is named only where the DNA matches it firmly. The size entry is marked missing in some rows and otherwise reads once, few, many or a size class.

V gene	clone size	J gene	D gene	CDR3 DNA	CDR3 protein
TRBV6-1	.	TRBJ2-5	.	TGTGCCAGCAGTGAAGGCGGCAGCCAAGAGACCCAGTACTTC	CASSEGGSQETQYF
TRBV19	.	TRBJ2-1	TRBD1	TGTGCCAGTAGTACCGGACAGGGCCGAAGTCAGGGGGCATATGAGCAGTTCTTC	CASSTGQGRSQGAYEQFF
TRBV30	.	TRBJ1-1	.	TGTGCCTGGCGTCTCGACACTCTGGTAGAAGCTTTCTTT	CAWRLDTLVEAFF
TRBV4-1	.	TRBJ2-1	.	TGCGCCAGCAGATCCCTCCCGAGCTCCTACAATGAGCAGTTCTTC	CASRSLPSSYNEQFF
TRBV7-9	once	TRBJ1-1	.	TGTGCCAGCAGTCGTAATCAGGGGATCCCTGAAGCTTTCTTT	CASSRNQGIPEAFF
TRBV4-2	once	TRBJ1-2	TRBD1	TGTGCCAGCAGCCCAGACAGGGCGGACTATGGCTACACCTTC	CASSPDRADYGYTF
TRBV5-1	.	TRBJ1-2	.	TGCGCCAGCAGCCAAGGGCGGGGAGGCTATGGCTACACCTTC	CASSQGRGGYGYTF
TRBV21-1	once	TRBJ1-1	.	TGTGCCAGCAGCGCCAACTCGGGAGTGAACACTGAAGCTTTCTTT	CASSANSGVNTEAFF
TRBV4-1	.	TRBJ1-2	TRBD1	TGCGCCAGCAGCGGCGGGACAGGAACCTATGGCTACACCTTC	CASSGGTGTYGYTF
TRBV19	once	TRBJ1-2	.	TGTGCCAGTACCATCAGGGAGGGAGTCTATGGCTACACCTTC	CASTIREGVYGYTF
TRBV9	.	TRBJ2-2	.	TGTGCCAGCAGCCCGCAGGGTACTAACACCGGGGAGCTGTTTTTT	CASSPQGTNTGELFF
TRBV7-6	.	TRBJ1-2	TRBD1	TGTGCCAGCAGCCCAGGGACAGCGCGGACCTTTGATGGCTACACCTTC	CASSPGTARTFDGYTF
TRBV5-6	.	TRBJ1-4	TRBD1	TGTGCCAGCAGCGACGGGATAAGGACAGGGGGTATGGAAAAACTGTTTTTT	CASSDGIRTGGMEKLFF
TRBV7-3	once	TRBJ1-2	TRBD1	TGTGCCAGCAGCTCTAGGACAGGGGGCAAGATAGGCTACACCTTC	CASSSRTGGKIGYTF
TRBV5-1	.	TRBJ2-5	.	TGCGCCAGCACCCCCAACCGGGAGACCCAGTACTTC	CASTPNRETQYF
TRBV2	.	TRBJ1-2	.	TGTGCCAGCAGCGTTATGACAGAGTCCTATGGCTACACCTTC	CASSVMTESYGYTF
TRBV6-5	.	TRBJ1-2	TRBD1	TGTGCCACCGGACAGGAGTTTAACTATGGCTACACCTTC	CATGQEFNYGYTF
TRBV5-3	.	TRBJ1-2	TRBD1	TGTGCCAGAAGCTTGGACAGGGGGCGCGACTATGGCTACACCTTC	CARSLDRGRDYGYTF
TRBV13	.	TRBJ1-1	.	TGTGCCAGCAGCCCCCCCTATACAGGGCAGGCTGAAGCTTTCTTT	CASSPPYTGQAEAFF
TRBV19	.	TRBJ2-7	.	TGTGCCAGTAGTATCGGGAGCTCCTACGAGCAGTACTTC	CASSIGSSYEQYF
TRBV29-1	.	TRBJ1-2	.	TGCAGCGTTGATGGGGGGGAAGCTAACTATGGCTACACCTTC	CSVDGGEANYGYTF
TRBV4-1	.	TRBJ1-2	TRBD1	TGCGCCAGCAGCCCCTTAACAGGGGGCGGCTATGGCTACACCTTC	CASSPLTGGGYGYTF
TRBV7-9	.	TRBJ2-6	.	TGTGCCAGCAGCTTAGAGGGGACTGGGGCCAACGTCCTGACTTTC	CASSLEGTGANVLTF
TRBV3-1/TRBV3-2	.	TRBJ2-5	.	TGTGCCAGCAGCCAAGGCGGGGTAGTCAAGACCCAGTACTTC	CASSQGGVVKTQYF
TRBV5-6	.	TRBJ1-6	.	TGTGCCAGCAGCGCGGTGTCCGGTGGGAATTCACCCCTCCACTTT	CASSAVSGGNSPLHF
TRBV4-1	many	TRBJ2-5	TRBD2	TGCGCCAGCAGCCAAGGGCCAAGCGGGGGGTCCGGACAAGAGACCCAGTACTTC	CASSQGPSGGSGQETQYF
TRBV20-1	.	TRBJ1-4	.	TGCAGTGCTAGTACCGGGAGCCGGCTAGAAAAACTGTTTTTT	CSASTGSRLEKLFF
TRBV6-6	.	TRBJ1-2	.	TGTGCCAGCAGCCAGGGGGGCTACACCTTC	CASSQGGYTF
TRBV19	.	TRBJ2-3	.	TGTGCCAGTAGGGCGGGCGCCCGAGATACGCAGTATTTT	CASRAGARDTQYF
TRBV29-1	.	TRBJ1-2	.	TGCAGCGTTGAAGGCGGGGGGTCAGGTGGGCGGACTAACTATGGCTACACCTTC	CSVEGGGSGGRTNYGYTF
TRBV2	.	TRBJ2-1	.	TGTGCCAGCAGGGGCCCTTACAATGAGCAGTTCTTC	CASRGPYNEQFF
TRBV11-1	many	TRBJ1-1	.	TGTGCCAGCAGCCCACAGGGAGACACTGAAGCTTTCTTT	CASSPQGDTEAFF
TRBV5-4	.	TRBJ1-3	.	TGTGCCAGCAGCTTGGACGTTAGTACCTCTGGAAACACCATATATTTT	CASSLDVSTSGNTIYF
TRBV2	.	TRBJ2-5	.	TGTGCCAGCAGTGAAGTCGGCAGGGGCCAAGAGACCCAGTACTTC	CASSEVGRGQETQYF
TRBV21-1	.	TRBJ2-3	.	TGTGCCAGCAGCAAAGGGGGGGAGCGGGCCTTGGCAGATACGCAGTATTTT	CASSKGGERALADTQYF
TRBV18	.	TRBJ2-7	.	TGTGCCAGCTCAGCGGGACCCCGAGGGTCCTATGAGCAGTACTTC	CASSAGPRGSYEQYF
TRBV11-2	.	TRBJ2-5	.	TGTGCCAGCAGCTTAGATTTATCAGGGTTAGAATCGTACCAAGAGACCCAGTACTTC	CASSLDLSGLESYQETQYF
TRBV11-3	once	TRBJ2-1	.	TGTGCCAGCAGCTTAGATGTCCCTTTTAGCTCCTACAATGAGCAGTTCTTC	CASSLDVPFSSYNEQFF
TRBV9	.	TRBJ2-3	.	TGTGCCAGCAGCCCTGTAGCGACGAAGGGCGATACGCAGTATTTT	CASSPVATKGDTQYF
TRBV7-3	.	TRBJ2-7	TRBD1	TGTGCCAGCAGCCCCGGGACAGGCTCGAACGAGCAGTACTTC	CASSPGTGSNEQYF
TRBV6-4	.	TRBJ1-2	.	TGTGCCAGCAGTGACGGAGGCAATGGCTACACCTTC	CASSDGGNGYTF
TRBV7-9	.	TRBJ2-3	.	TGTGCCAGCACCCCGGGACTGAGCACAGATACGCAGTATTTT	CASTPGLSTDTQYF